These T cell receptor beta chains were read from a single sample in a study of graft-versus-host responses after intestinal transplantation. TCRdb's copy holds only in-frame clones and misses some; the assay was immunoSEQ multiplex PCR. The sample has some 130,000 clones, approximately 96% seen once; the top ten hold about 3.3%. Antigens for these TCRs are unknown. Here the sequenced sample was unstimulated CD8+ T cells sorted from spleen or lymph node cells, taken before intestinal transplant. These receptors all come from a human donor who received an intestinal transplant. Each CDR3 is given with its conserved first and last residue. D genes are given only for firm matches. The listing skips clone size in some rows; elsewhere it reads once, few, many or a size class.

V gene	D gene	J gene	clone size	CDR3 DNA	CDR3 protein
TRBV28	-	TRBJ1-5	-	TGTGCCAGCAGTTTAGTATCTAATCAGCCCCAGCATTTT	CASSLVSNQPQHF
TRBV10-3	-	TRBJ2-5	-	TGTGCCATCAGTTGGACAGCGAGTTACGGCGGGCGGGCCCAAGAGACCCAGTACTTC	CAISWTASYGGRAQETQYF
TRBV19	-	TRBJ1-1	-	TGTGCCAGTAGTATCCTGACAGGAGGGGGGACTGAAGCTTTCTTT	CASSILTGGGTEAFF
TRBV14	TRBD2	TRBJ2-1	once	TGTGCCAGCAGCCAAGATCGACTTTCTAGCGGGAGGGCCACATGGTTCGATGAGCAGTTCTTC	CASSQDRLSSGRATWFDEQFF
TRBV15	TRBD1	TRBJ2-5	-	TGTGCCACCAGCAGAGATTGGGGACAGGAAGAGACCCAGTACTTC	CATSRDWGQEETQYF
TRBV28	TRBD1	TRBJ2-2	once	TGTGCCACCTCCCGGACAGGGGCCACCGGGGAGCTGTTTTTT	CATSRTGATGELFF
TRBV9	-	TRBJ1-2	-	TGTGCCAGCAGCGTAGTACCGACGGGACGGGACTATGGCTACACCTTC	CASSVVPTGRDYGYTF
TRBV15	-	TRBJ1-3	-	TGTGCCACCAGCAGTAGCTGGAGCTCTGGAAACACCATATATTTT	CATSSSWSSGNTIYF
TRBV27	TRBD1	TRBJ1-2	-	TGTGCCAGCAGGGGGACAGGGGCGGTTGGCTACACCTTC	CASRGTGAVGYTF
TRBV11-2	-	TRBJ2-5	-	TGTGCCAGCAGAGGCCGGACCGGGACCCAGTACTTC	CASRGRTGTQYF
TRBV7-9	TRBD2	TRBJ2-1	-	TGTGCCAGCAGCTTAGTGGGTCTAGCGGGATACGGAACGTACAATGAGCAGTTCTTC	CASSLVGLAGYGTYNEQFF
TRBV14	-	TRBJ2-7	few	TGTGCCAGCAGCCCCCAGGGTCAGGAGCTCTACGAGCAGTACTTC	CASSPQGQELYEQYF
TRBV30	-	TRBJ1-1	-	TGTGCCTGGAGTGTGGCTCTCACCGGGGGGCTTTACACTGAAGCTTTCTTT	CAWSVALTGGLYTEAFF
TRBV5-4	TRBD1	TRBJ2-1	-	TGTGCCAGCAGCGAGCCGGGACAGCCATACAATGAGCAGTTCTTC	CASSEPGQPYNEQFF
TRBV19	-	TRBJ1-1	-	TGTGCCAGTAGTTTCGACCTTATGAACACTGAAGCTTTCTTT	CASSFDLMNTEAFF
TRBV7-8	TRBD2	TRBJ2-7	-	TGTGCCAGCAGCCCAGATAGCGGGATCTACGAGCAGTACTTC	CASSPDSGIYEQYF
TRBV2	-	TRBJ2-7	once	TGTGCCAGCAGTGAAGGGGGCGTTCCAGTGAGCTACGAGCAGTACTTC	CASSEGGVPVSYEQYF
TRBV4-2	-	TRBJ2-3	-	TGTGCCAGCAGCCTCAGGGGGGGCACAGATACGCAGTATTTT	CASSLRGGTDTQYF
TRBV9	-	TRBJ2-5	-	TGTGCCAGCAGCGCGAACTTACAGAAAGAGACCCAGTACTTC	CASSANLQKETQYF
TRBV28	TRBD2	TRBJ2-3	-	TGTGCCAGCAAACCCCCGGGAGGCCCCACAGATACGCAGTATTTT	CASKPPGGPTDTQYF
TRBV5-1	TRBD2	TRBJ2-1	-	TGCGCCAGCAGCTTGGGATATCATAGGCGGGAGGGCCCGGGTGAGCAGTTCTTC	CASSLGYHRREGPGEQFF
TRBV9	-	TRBJ2-5	once	TGTGCCAGCAGCGTAGGCCTAGTAGGCGAGACCCAGTACTTC	CASSVGLVGETQYF
TRBV6-5	-	TRBJ1-1	-	TGTGCCAGCAGTCCCACCCAGGTTCGCACTGAAGCTTTCTTT	CASSPTQVRTEAFF
TRBV6-5	TRBD1	TRBJ2-7	once	TGTGCCAGCAGTTACGACAGGGGGCAATACGAGCAGTACTTC	CASSYDRGQYEQYF
TRBV7-9	TRBD2	TRBJ2-5	-	TGTGCCAGCAGCTTGGGACTAGACGACAATGAGACCCAGTACTTC	CASSLGLDDNETQYF
TRBV6-5	TRBD2	TRBJ2-7	once	TGTGCCAGCAGTCTAGCGGGAGGGGTCTACGAGCAGTACTTC	CASSLAGGVYEQYF
TRBV28	-	TRBJ1-3	-	TGTGCCAGCAGTCCATTCGGGAACACCATATATTTT	CASSPFGNTIYF
TRBV12-2	-	TRBJ1-5	-	TGTGCACACCGGGACAGAGAATACTATAGCAATCAGCCCCAGCATTTT	CAHRDREYYSNQPQHF
TRBV18	TRBD1	TRBJ1-1	once	TGTGCCAGCTCAGAAGGACAGGCGGCTAACACTGAAGCTTTCTTT	CASSEGQAANTEAFF
TRBV19	-	TRBJ1-5	-	TGTGCCAGTAGCGGCCAGGGCCGACAGCCCCAGCATTTT	CASSGQGRQPQHF
TRBV6-1	-	TRBJ2-3	-	TGTGCCAGCAGACCATTCACAGATACGCAGTATTTT	CASRPFTDTQYF
TRBV19	-	TRBJ2-7	-	TGTGCCAGTAGTATGACTAGTAGGTCCTACGAGCAGTACTTC	CASSMTSRSYEQYF
TRBV6-5	-	TRBJ1-1	-	TGTGCCAGCAGTGACCGTACAGGGTACACTGAAGCTTTCTTT	CASSDRTGYTEAFF
TRBV5-6	-	TRBJ2-2	few	TGTGCCAGCAGCGACCTTAAGGGGGAGCTGTTTTTT	CASSDLKGELFF
TRBV6-6	-	TRBJ2-5	-	TGTGCCAGCAGTTATCAAACAGGGCTCCAAGAGACCCAGTACTTC	CASSYQTGLQETQYF
TRBV19	TRBD1	TRBJ1-1	-	TGTGCCAGTAGTATAGGGGACAGGGTCGGCACTGAAGCTTTCTTT	CASSIGDRVGTEAFF
TRBV5-1	-	TRBJ2-5	-	TGCGCCAGCAGCCCCTTTATTCGAGGACTCGAAGAGACCCAGTACTTC	CASSPFIRGLEETQYF
TRBV9	-	TRBJ2-2	-	TGTGCCAGCAGCGTAGCTACCAGCGGGGAGCTGTTTTTT	CASSVATSGELFF
TRBV2	-	TRBJ1-5	-	TGTGCCAGCAGTCCCTCCAACAGGGCGGGTCAGCCCCAGCATTTT	CASSPSNRAGQPQHF
TRBV7-2	TRBD2	TRBJ2-3	-	TGTGCCAGCAGCTTGACTAGCGGGAGGGCAGATACGCAGTATTTT	CASSLTSGRADTQYF
TRBV6-1	TRBD2	TRBJ2-3	-	TGTGCCAGCAGTGATCCTGGCGGGAGTGGAGATACGCAGTATTTT	CASSDPGGSGDTQYF
TRBV11-3	TRBD2	TRBJ2-3	-	TGTGCCAGCAGCTTCTCTAGCGGGAGGGCCACAGATACGCAGTATTTT	CASSFSSGRATDTQYF
TRBV28	-	TRBJ1-5	-	TGTGCCAGCAGTTTAGGGTCGAATCAGCCCCAGCATTTT	CASSLGSNQPQHF
TRBV2	TRBD1	TRBJ2-3	-	TGTGCCAGCAGTGAAGATTTCTCAGGTGACAGGGGCCACACAGATACGCAGTATTTT	CASSEDFSGDRGHTDTQYF